This T cell receptor (beta chain) originates from a study of cytomegalovirus exposure and HLA in healthy donors. The germline V gene encodes CDR1 SGHVS and CDR2 FNYEAQ. The length of the CDR3 is 17 residues. The V segment lost 2 bases and the J segment 6 bases; nucleotides outside the gene matches: 11. Notes on the study in general: Later analysis associated a missense DCLRE1C variant with TCR beta V- and J-gene trimming.

Regarding this clone: What it binds is not known.

Primers: 60 Vbeta forward and 13 Jbeta reverse. Assay used: immunoSEQ multiplex PCR; TCRdb lists only in-frame clones, some missing. The table has about 93,000 clones, around four fifths seen once. The TCR was taken from a woman aged 35 to 49 in good health and CMV-seronegative. The source material was PBMCs. The rearrangement links TRBV7-6 to TRBJ2-4, with TRBD2 matching over 9 bases. The DNA for the CDR3 is TGTGCCAGCAGCTTACTTCCAGGAGGTAGCGGGAGAAACATTCAGTACTTC. Its translation: CASSLLPGGSGRNIQYF.